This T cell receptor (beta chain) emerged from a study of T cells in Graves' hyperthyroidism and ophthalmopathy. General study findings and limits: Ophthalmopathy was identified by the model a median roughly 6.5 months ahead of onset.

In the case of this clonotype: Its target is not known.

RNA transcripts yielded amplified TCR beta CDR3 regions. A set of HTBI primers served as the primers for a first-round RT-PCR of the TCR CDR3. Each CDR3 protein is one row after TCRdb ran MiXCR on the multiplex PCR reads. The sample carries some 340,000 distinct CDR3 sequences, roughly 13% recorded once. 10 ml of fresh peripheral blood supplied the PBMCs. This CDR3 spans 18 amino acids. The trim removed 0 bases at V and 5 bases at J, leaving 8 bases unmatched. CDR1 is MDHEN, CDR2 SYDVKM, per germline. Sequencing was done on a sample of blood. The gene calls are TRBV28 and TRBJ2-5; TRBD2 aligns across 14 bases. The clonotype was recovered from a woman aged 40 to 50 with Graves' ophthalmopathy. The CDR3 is CASSLWGTSGSFWETQYF. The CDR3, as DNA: TGTGCCAGCAGTTTATGGGGGACTAGCGGGAGTTTTTGGGAGACCCAGTACTTC.